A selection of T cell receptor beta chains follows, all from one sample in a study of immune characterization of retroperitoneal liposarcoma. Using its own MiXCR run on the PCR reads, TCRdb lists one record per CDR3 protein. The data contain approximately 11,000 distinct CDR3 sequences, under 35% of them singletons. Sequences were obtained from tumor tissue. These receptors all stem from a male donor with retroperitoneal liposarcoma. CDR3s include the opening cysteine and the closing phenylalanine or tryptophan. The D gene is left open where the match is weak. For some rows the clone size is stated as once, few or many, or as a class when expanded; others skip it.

CDR3 DNA: TGTGCCAGCAGCCGGAAAACCGGGACAGGGATCCACGAGCAGTTCTTC
CDR3 protein: CASSRKTGTGIHEQFF
D gene: TRBD1
clone size: medium-sized
V gene: TRBV6-1
J gene: TRBJ2-1

CDR3 DNA: TGTGCCAGCAGCAGTACCAGGGCTCCCCGGGCAGATACGCAGTATTTT
CDR3 protein: CASSSTRAPRADTQYF
D gene: NA
clone size: many
V gene: TRBV7-9
J gene: TRBJ2-3

CDR3 DNA: TGTGCCAGCAGCCAGGGTTTAGCGGGAGGGGGAGCGGAGACCCAGTTCTTC
CDR3 protein: CASSQGLAGGGAETQFF
D gene: TRBD2
clone size: NA
V gene: TRBV4-2
J gene: TRBJ2-1

CDR3 DNA: TGTGCCAGCAGTTACTCACCAAGCTACGAGCAGTACTTC
CDR3 protein: CASSYSPSYEQYF
D gene: NA
clone size: medium-sized
V gene: TRBV6-6
J gene: TRBJ2-7

CDR3 DNA: TGTGCCAGCAGCTCTACTCTCAGCGACCAAGAGACCCAGTTCTTC
CDR3 protein: CASSSTLSDQETQFF
D gene: NA
clone size: NA
V gene: TRBV7-3
J gene: TRBJ2-1

CDR3 DNA: TGTGCCAGCAGTGAGGCGGAAACCGGGGAGCTGTTTTTT
CDR3 protein: CASSEAETGELFF
D gene: NA
clone size: NA
V gene: TRBV6-1
J gene: TRBJ2-2

CDR3 DNA: TGTGCCAGCAGCGGTGGGCAGGGGAGGTCACCCCTCCACTTT
CDR3 protein: CASSGGQGRSPLHF
D gene: NA
clone size: many
V gene: TRBV7-6
J gene: TRBJ1-6

CDR3 DNA: TGTGCCAGCAGCTATGAGACTAGCGGGAGAAACAATGAGCAGTTCTTC
CDR3 protein: CASSYETSGRNNEQFF
D gene: TRBD2
clone size: medium-sized
V gene: TRBV12-3/TRBV12-4
J gene: TRBJ2-1

CDR3 DNA: TGTGCCAGCAGCCCCCGGGACAGGGGGTTTTTATTCGGGGAGCTGTTTTTT
CDR3 protein: CASSPRDRGFLFGELFF
D gene: TRBD1
clone size: NA
V gene: TRBV11-1
J gene: TRBJ2-2

CDR3 DNA: TGTGCCAGCAGCTTAGCGCGGCCTAGCCCGCACTTGACCTCCTACAATGAGCAGTTCTTC
CDR3 protein: CASSLARPSPHLTSYNEQFF
D gene: NA
clone size: many
V gene: TRBV7-8
J gene: TRBJ2-1

CDR3 DNA: TGTGCCAGCAAGAGGGACAGGGGTAGGGAGACCCAGTACTTC
CDR3 protein: CASKRDRGRETQYF
D gene: TRBD1
clone size: few
V gene: TRBV7-9
J gene: TRBJ2-5

CDR3 DNA: TGTGCCAGCAGTTACGCGAGGTCGGGTACGCAGTATTTT
CDR3 protein: CASSYARSGTQYF
D gene: NA
clone size: many
V gene: TRBV6-6
J gene: TRBJ2-3

CDR3 DNA: TGTGCCAGCAGTCACCTAGCGGGGGGATATGAGCAGTTCTTC
CDR3 protein: CASSHLAGGYEQFF
D gene: TRBD2
clone size: medium-sized
V gene: TRBV12-3/TRBV12-4
J gene: TRBJ2-1

CDR3 DNA: TGTGCCAGCCGGAGGACTAGCGGTGGCTACGAGCAGTACTTC
CDR3 protein: CASRRTSGGYEQYF
D gene: TRBD2
clone size: NA
V gene: TRBV27
J gene: TRBJ2-7

CDR3 DNA: TGTGCCAGCAGTTACTCGACTAGCGGTAACACAGGGACCCAGTACTTC
CDR3 protein: CASSYSTSGNTGTQYF
D gene: TRBD2
clone size: once
V gene: TRBV6-5
J gene: TRBJ2-5

CDR3 DNA: TGTGCCAGCAGCCGGACTTTGGGGTCCAATGAGCAGTACTTC
CDR3 protein: CASSRTLGSNEQYF
D gene: NA
clone size: NA
V gene: TRBV6-1
J gene: TRBJ2-7

CDR3 DNA: TGTGCCAGCAGCGGTACTAGAGGACCCTACGAGCAGTACTTC
CDR3 protein: CASSGTRGPYEQYF
D gene: NA
clone size: medium-sized
V gene: TRBV6-1
J gene: TRBJ2-7

CDR3 DNA: TGTGCCAGCAGTTTTGGGGGAACTATCCAAGAGACCCAGTACTTC
CDR3 protein: CASSFGGTIQETQYF
D gene: NA
clone size: once
V gene: TRBV12-3/TRBV12-4
J gene: TRBJ2-5

CDR3 DNA: TGCGCCAGCAGTCAGGGGGTTACTACCTACAATGAGCAGTACTTC
CDR3 protein: CASSQGVTTYNEQYF
D gene: TRBD1
clone size: NA
V gene: TRBV4-1
J gene: TRBJ2-4

CDR3 DNA: TGTGCCAGCAGAGGAGGGGGGCTTTTTGAAAAACTGTTTTTT
CDR3 protein: CASRGGGLFEKLFF
D gene: NA
clone size: many
V gene: TRBV28
J gene: TRBJ1-4

CDR3 DNA: TGTGCCAGCAGGGGTAGCGGGGAATCCTACGAGCAGTTCTTC
CDR3 protein: CASRGSGESYEQFF
D gene: TRBD2
clone size: few
V gene: TRBV12-3/TRBV12-4
J gene: TRBJ2-1

CDR3 DNA: TGTGCCAGCAGCTTAGTGATCGGATCTAGCACAGATACGCAGTATTTT
CDR3 protein: CASSLVIGSSTDTQYF
D gene: NA
clone size: few
V gene: TRBV7-6
J gene: TRBJ2-3

CDR3 DNA: TGTGCCAGCAGTCCGGGGCGGACAGGCCGGGGCTACACCTTC
CDR3 protein: CASSPGRTGRGYTF
D gene: TRBD1
clone size: NA
V gene: TRBV27
J gene: TRBJ1-2

CDR3 DNA: TGTGCCAGCAGTTCCGTCGGACTAGCGGGGCTTTTCTATACGCAGTATTTT
CDR3 protein: CASSSVGLAGLFYTQYF
D gene: TRBD2
clone size: NA
V gene: TRBV12-3/TRBV12-4
J gene: TRBJ2-3

CDR3 DNA: TGTGCCAGCAGCTTGTACGGGGAGAACACTGAAGCTTTCTTT
CDR3 protein: CASSLYGENTEAFF
D gene: NA
clone size: NA
V gene: TRBV5-3
J gene: TRBJ1-1

CDR3 DNA: TGTGCCAGCAGTTACCAGGCCGGGGGAGGGAGGACCCAGTACTTC
CDR3 protein: CASSYQAGGGRTQYF
D gene: TRBD2
clone size: medium-sized
V gene: TRBV6-6
J gene: TRBJ2-5

CDR3 DNA: TGTGCCAGCAGTGACAGGTATTCACCCCTCCACTTT
CDR3 protein: CASSDRYSPLHF
D gene: NA
clone size: medium-sized
V gene: TRBV6-1
J gene: TRBJ1-6

CDR3 DNA: TGTGCCAGCAGTTTATGGGGCCCGGACAATGAGCAGTACTTC
CDR3 protein: CASSLWGPDNEQYF
D gene: NA
clone size: many
V gene: TRBV12-3/TRBV12-4
J gene: TRBJ2-5

CDR3 DNA: TGTGCCAGCAGACCAAGCGGGAGGGGCTCCTACGAGCAGTTCTTC
CDR3 protein: CASRPSGRGSYEQFF
D gene: TRBD2
clone size: NA
V gene: TRBV6-1
J gene: TRBJ2-1

CDR3 DNA: TGTGCCAGCGGGAAGGGGGCAGCATACAATGAGCAGTTCTTC
CDR3 protein: CASGKGAAYNEQFF
D gene: TRBD1
clone size: few
V gene: TRBV6-1
J gene: TRBJ2-1

CDR3 DNA: TGTGCCAGTAGCTTGGGGCCCTCACTAGTCTATGAGCAGTACTTC
CDR3 protein: CASSLGPSLVYEQYF
D gene: NA
clone size: NA
V gene: TRBV7-2
J gene: TRBJ2-7

CDR3 DNA: TGTGCCAGCAGCCCGGGTGCGAGGAGCTCCTACAATGAGCAGTTCTTC
CDR3 protein: CASSPGARSSYNEQFF
D gene: NA
clone size: medium-sized
V gene: TRBV7-9
J gene: TRBJ2-1

CDR3 DNA: TGTGCCAGTCTCCCCGGGGGGACGGGGACCCAGTACTTC
CDR3 protein: CASLPGGTGTQYF
D gene: TRBD2
clone size: few
V gene: TRBV12-3/TRBV12-4
J gene: TRBJ2-5

CDR3 DNA: TGTGCCAGCAGCTTATACGGGGCACGAGACCCCGTATTT
CDR3 protein: CASSLYGARDPVF
D gene: NA
clone size: NA
V gene: TRBV7-2
J gene: TRBJ2-3

CDR3 DNA: TGTGCCAGCAGTCTATTGTTAGGTAACACTGAAGCTTTCTTT
CDR3 protein: CASSLLLGNTEAFF
D gene: NA
clone size: NA
V gene: TRBV12-3/TRBV12-4
J gene: TRBJ1-1

CDR3 DNA: TGTGCCACCAGTGCTTCAGGGACGGGGTCGGGTACGCAGTATTTT
CDR3 protein: CATSASGTGSGTQYF
D gene: NA
clone size: NA
V gene: TRBV24-1
J gene: TRBJ2-3

CDR3 DNA: TGTGCCAGCAGTTTGGGACTAGCGGGGGGGCCGGGGAATGAGCAGTTCTTC
CDR3 protein: CASSLGLAGGPGNEQFF
D gene: TRBD2
clone size: many
V gene: TRBV6-1
J gene: TRBJ2-1

CDR3 DNA: TGTGCCAGCAGCTTGGACCCGGGAGGGTACGAGCAGTACTTC
CDR3 protein: CASSLDPGGYEQYF
D gene: TRBD2
clone size: many
V gene: TRBV6-1
J gene: TRBJ2-7

CDR3 DNA: TGTGCCAGCAGTCACGATGGAGAGACCCAGTTCTTC
CDR3 protein: CASSHDGETQFF
D gene: NA
clone size: many
V gene: TRBV6-1
J gene: TRBJ2-1

CDR3 DNA: TGTGCCAGCAACCAAAATGAGCAGTACTTC
CDR3 protein: CASNQNEQYF
D gene: NA
clone size: few
V gene: TRBV7-2
J gene: TRBJ2-4

CDR3 DNA: TGTGCCAGCAGTCTAGCGGGCGGGGGAAGGCAAGAGACCCAGTACTTC
CDR3 protein: CASSLAGGGRQETQYF
D gene: TRBD2
clone size: NA
V gene: TRBV25-1
J gene: TRBJ2-5

CDR3 DNA: TGTGCCAGCATGGGTGAAAAACTGTTTTTT
CDR3 protein: CASMGEKLFF
D gene: NA
clone size: NA
V gene: TRBV27
J gene: TRBJ1-4

CDR3 DNA: TGTGCCAGCAGCTTAGGAGATACGCAGTATTTT
CDR3 protein: CASSLGDTQYF
D gene: NA
clone size: NA
V gene: TRBV11-3
J gene: TRBJ2-3